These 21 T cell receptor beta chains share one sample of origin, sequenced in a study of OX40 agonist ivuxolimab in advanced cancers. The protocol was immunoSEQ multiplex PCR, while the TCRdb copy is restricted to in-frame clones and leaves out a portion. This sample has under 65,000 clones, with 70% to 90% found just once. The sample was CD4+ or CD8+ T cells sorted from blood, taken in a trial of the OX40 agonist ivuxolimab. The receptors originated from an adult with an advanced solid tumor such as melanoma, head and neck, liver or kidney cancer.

This CDR3 reads CASSPHGSNYGYTF. Here the CDR3 DNA reads TGTGCCAGCAGCCCCCATGGGAGTAACTATGGCTACACCTTC. The chain recombines TRBV7-9 with TRBJ1-2, with D uncertain. Germline V gene sequence: CDR1 SEHNR, CDR2 FQNEAQ (reference sequence). Trimming left V 5 bases short and J 1 base short, with 11 bases between. The CDR3 has 14 amino acids.

In nucleotides, the CDR3 is TGTGCCAGCAGTCCGATCGGGACAGTTACAGATACGCAGTATTTT. It is translated as CASSPIGTVTDTQYF. The chain combines TRBV27 with TRBJ2-3; 7 bases line up with TRBD1. The CDR3 sequence is 15 residues long. Trimming at V came to 5 bases and at J to 3 bases, leaving 8 bases not matched to a gene. The germline V gene has CDR1 MNHEY and CDR2 SMNVEV (reference sequence).

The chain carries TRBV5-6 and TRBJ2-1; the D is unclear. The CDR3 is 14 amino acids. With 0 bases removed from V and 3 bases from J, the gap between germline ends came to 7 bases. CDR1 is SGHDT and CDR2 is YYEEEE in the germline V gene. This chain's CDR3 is CASSLGQLYNEQFF. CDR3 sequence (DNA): TGTGCCAGCAGCTTGGGGCAGCTCTACAATGAGCAGTTCTTC. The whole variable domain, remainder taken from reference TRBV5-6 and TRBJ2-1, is DAGVTQSPTHLIKTRGQQVTLRCSPKSGHDTVSWYQQALGQGPQFIFQYYEEEERQRGNFPDRFSGHQFPNYSSELNVNALLLGDSALYLCASSLGQLYNEQFFGPGTRLTVL.

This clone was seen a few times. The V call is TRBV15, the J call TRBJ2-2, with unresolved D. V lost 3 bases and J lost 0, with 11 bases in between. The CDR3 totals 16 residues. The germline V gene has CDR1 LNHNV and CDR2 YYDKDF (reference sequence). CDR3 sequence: CATSSDPSANTGELFF. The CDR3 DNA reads TGTGCCACCAGCAGTGATCCCTCCGCGAACACCGGGGAGCTGTTTTTT.

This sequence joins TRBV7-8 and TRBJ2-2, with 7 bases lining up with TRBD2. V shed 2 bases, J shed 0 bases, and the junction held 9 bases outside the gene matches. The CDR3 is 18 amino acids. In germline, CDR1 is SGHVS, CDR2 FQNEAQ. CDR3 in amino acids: CASSLRASGGANTGELFF. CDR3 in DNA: TGTGCCAGCAGCTTACGGGCTAGCGGAGGAGCGAACACCGGGGAGCTGTTTTTT.

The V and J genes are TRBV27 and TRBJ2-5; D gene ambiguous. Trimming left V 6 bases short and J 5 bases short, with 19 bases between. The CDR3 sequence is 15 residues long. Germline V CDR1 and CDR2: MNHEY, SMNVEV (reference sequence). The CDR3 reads CASRSNRRAVETQYF. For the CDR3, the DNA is TGTGCCAGCAGATCAAATAGGAGAGCCGTGGAGACCCAGTACTTC.

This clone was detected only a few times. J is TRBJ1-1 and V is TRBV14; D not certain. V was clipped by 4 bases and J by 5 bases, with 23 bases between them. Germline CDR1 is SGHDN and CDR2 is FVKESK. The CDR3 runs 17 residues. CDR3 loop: CASSPLHKALFETEAFF. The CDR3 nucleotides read TGTGCCAGCAGCCCCCTCCACAAGGCTTTATTCGAAACTGAAGCTTTCTTT.

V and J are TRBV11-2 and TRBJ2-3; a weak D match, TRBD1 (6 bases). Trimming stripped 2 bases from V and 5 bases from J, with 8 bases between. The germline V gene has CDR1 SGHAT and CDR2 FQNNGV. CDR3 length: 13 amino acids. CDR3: CASSLWGRDTQYF. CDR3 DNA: TGTGCCAGCAGCTTATGGGGGCGAGATACGCAGTATTTT. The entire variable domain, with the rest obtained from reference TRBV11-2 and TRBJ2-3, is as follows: EAGVAQSPRYKIIEKRQSVAFWCNPISGHATLYWYQQILGQGPKLLIQFQNNGVVDDSQLPKDRFSAERLKGVDSTLKIQPAKLEDSAVYLCASSLWGRDTQYFGPGTRLTVL.

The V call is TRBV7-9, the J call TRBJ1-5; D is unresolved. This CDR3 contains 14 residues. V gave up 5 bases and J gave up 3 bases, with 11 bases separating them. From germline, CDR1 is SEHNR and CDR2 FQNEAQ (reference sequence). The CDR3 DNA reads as TGTGCCAGCAGCCACGATGCGGACAATCAGCCCCAGCATTTT. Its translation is CASSHDADNQPQHF.

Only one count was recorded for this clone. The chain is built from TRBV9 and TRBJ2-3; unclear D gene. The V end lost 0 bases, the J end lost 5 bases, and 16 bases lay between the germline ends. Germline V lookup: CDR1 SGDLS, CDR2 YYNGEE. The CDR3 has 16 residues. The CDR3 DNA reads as TGTGCCAGCAGCGTAGCAGAAGGGCCCCAGCGAGATACGCAGTATTTT. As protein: CASSVAEGPQRDTQYF. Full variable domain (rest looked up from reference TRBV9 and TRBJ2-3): DSGVTQTPKHLITATGQRVTLRCSPRSGDLSVYWYQQSLDQGLQFLIQYYNGEERAKGNILERFSAQQFPDLHSELNLSSLELGDSALYFCASSVAEGPQRDTQYFGPGTRLTVL.

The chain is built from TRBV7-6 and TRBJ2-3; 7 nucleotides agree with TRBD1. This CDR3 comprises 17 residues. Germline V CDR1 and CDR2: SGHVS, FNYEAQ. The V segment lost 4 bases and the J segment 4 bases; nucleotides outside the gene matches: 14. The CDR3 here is CASSSVPPAGGADTQYF. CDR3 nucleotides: TGTGCCAGCAGCTCGGTACCCCCGGCAGGGGGAGCAGATACGCAGTATTTT.

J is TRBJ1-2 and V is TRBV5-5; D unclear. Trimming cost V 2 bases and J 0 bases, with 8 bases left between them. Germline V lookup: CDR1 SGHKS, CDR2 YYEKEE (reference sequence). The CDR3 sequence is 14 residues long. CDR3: CASSLLLANYGYTF. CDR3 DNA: TGTGCCAGCAGCTTACTCCTAGCTAACTATGGCTACACCTTC.

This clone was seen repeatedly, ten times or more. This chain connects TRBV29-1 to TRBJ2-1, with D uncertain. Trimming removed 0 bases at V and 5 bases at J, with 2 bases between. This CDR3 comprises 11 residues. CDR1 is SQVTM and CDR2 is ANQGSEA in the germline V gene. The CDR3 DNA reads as TGCAGCGTTGAAGAGGACAATGAGCAGTTCTTC. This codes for CSVEEDNEQFF.

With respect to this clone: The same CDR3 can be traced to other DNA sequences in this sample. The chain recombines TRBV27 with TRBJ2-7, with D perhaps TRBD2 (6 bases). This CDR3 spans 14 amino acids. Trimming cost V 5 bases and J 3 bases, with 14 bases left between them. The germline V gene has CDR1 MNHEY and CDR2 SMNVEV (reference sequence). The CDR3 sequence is CASSPGGLFYEQYF. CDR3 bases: TGTGCCAGCAGTCCCGGGGGACTTTTCTACGAGCAGTACTTC.

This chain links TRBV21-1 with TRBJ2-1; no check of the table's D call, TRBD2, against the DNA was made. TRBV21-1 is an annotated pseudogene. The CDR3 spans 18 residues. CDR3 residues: CASSKVPFPGIRYNEQFF. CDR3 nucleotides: TGTGCCAGCAGCAAGGTCCCGTTCCCCGGGATACGGTACAATGAGCAGTTCTTC.

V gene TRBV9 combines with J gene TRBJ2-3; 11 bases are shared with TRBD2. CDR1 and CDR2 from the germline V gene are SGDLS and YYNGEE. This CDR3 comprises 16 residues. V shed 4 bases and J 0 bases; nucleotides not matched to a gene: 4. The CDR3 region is CASSFTSGGSTDTQYF. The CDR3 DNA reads TGTGCCAGCAGCTTCACTAGCGGGGGAAGCACAGATACGCAGTATTTT.

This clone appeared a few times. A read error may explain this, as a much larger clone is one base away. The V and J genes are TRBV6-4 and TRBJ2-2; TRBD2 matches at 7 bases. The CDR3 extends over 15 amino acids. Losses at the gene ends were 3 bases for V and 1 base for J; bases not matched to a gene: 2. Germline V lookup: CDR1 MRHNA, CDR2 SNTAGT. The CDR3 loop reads CASSEASGNTGELFF. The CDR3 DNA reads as TGTGCCAGCAGTGAAGCTAGCGGGAACACCGGGGAGCTGTTTTTT.

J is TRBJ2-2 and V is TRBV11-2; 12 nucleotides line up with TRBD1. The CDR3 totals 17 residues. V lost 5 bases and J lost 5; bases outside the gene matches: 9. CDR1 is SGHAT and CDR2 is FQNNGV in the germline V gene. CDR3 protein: CASSQGQGAVETGELFF. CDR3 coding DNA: TGTGCCAGCAGCCAGGGACAGGGGGCTGTCGAGACCGGGGAGCTGTTTTTT.

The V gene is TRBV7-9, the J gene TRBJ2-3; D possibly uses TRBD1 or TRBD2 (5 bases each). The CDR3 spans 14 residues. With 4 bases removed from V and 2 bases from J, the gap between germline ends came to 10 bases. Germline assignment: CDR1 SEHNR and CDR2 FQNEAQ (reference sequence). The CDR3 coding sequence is TGTGCCAGCAGCTCCTCCGGGGCCACAGATACGCAGTATTTT. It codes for CASSSSGATDTQYF.

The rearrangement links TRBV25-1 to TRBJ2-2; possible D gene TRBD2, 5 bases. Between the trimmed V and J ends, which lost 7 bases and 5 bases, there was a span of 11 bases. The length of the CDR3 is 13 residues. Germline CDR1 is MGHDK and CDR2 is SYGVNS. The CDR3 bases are TGTGCCAGCATTGAGGGTACGACCGGGGAGCTGTTTTTT. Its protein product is CASIEGTTGELFF.

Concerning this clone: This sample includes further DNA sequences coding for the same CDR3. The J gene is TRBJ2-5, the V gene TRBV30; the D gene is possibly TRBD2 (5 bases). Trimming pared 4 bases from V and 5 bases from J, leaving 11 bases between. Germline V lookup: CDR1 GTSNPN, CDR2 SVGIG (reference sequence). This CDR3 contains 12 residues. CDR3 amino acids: CAWKRIQETQYF. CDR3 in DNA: TGTGCCTGGAAGCGGATACAGGAGACCCAGTACTTC.